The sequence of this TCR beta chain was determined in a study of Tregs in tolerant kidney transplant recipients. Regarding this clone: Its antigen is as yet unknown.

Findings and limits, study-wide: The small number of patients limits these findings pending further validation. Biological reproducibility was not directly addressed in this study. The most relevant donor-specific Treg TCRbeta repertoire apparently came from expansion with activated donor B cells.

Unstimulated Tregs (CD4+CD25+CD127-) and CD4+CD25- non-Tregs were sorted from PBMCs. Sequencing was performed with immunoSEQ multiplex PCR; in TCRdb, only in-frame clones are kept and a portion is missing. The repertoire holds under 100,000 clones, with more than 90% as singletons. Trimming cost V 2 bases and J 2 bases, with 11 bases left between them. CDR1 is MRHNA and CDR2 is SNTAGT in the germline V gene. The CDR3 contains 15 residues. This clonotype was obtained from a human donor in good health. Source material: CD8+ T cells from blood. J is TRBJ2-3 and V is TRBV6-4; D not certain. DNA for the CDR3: TGTGCCAGCAGTGACCAACCCGGAGACACAGATACGCAGTATTTT. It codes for CASSDQPGDTDTQYF.